The subject of this entry is one T cell receptor beta chain. The source of the sample is a study of control samples from healthy donors and cancer patients. The CDR3 totals 13 residues. V was trimmed by 7 bases and J by 10 bases, leaving 17 bases between them. CDR1 is MNHEY and CDR2 is SVGAGI in the germline V gene. This table comes from immunoSEQ multiplex PCR, and its TCRdb copy is limited to in-frame clones, with some not included. The sample includes 65,000 to 75,000 clones, roughly 87% of them seen just once. Input material: blood. The receptor's source is a woman aged 45-60 years in good health. V gene TRBV6-5 combines with J gene TRBJ2-1, with D possibly being TRBD1 or TRBD2 (5 bases each). This CDR3 is CASTIHLAGEQFF. The CDR3 coding sequence is TGTGCCAGCACCATACACCTAGCAGGGGAGCAGTTCTTC.